This passage covers 15 T cell receptor beta chains from one sample sequenced in a study of early T cells in non-severe SARS-CoV-2 infection. TCRdb analysed the 5' RACE reads with MiXCR anew, one entry per CDR3 protein. The sample yields approximately 41,000 distinct CDR3 sequences, 4.5% to 5.5% seen once. The material sequenced was whole blood. These TCRs come from an adult who was a healthcare worker with PCR-confirmed SARS-CoV-2 infection or an uninfected control (not recorded which).

This clonotype appeared many times. The V gene is TRBV20-1, the J gene TRBJ1-3; unclear D gene. V dropped 0 bases and J dropped 5 bases, with 11 bases sitting between them. Germline V gene lookup returns CDR1 DFQATT and CDR2 SNEGSKA (reference sequence). This CDR3 is 14 amino acids long. The CDR3 coding sequence is TGCAGTGCTAGAGAAGGACCGGGGAGAAACACCATATATTTT. This gives the protein CSAREGPGRNTIYF.

This clonotype was detected a few times. The chain couples TRBV2 to TRBJ2-5; D is unresolved. Germline V lookup: CDR1 SNHLY, CDR2 FYNNEI. CDR3 length: 13 amino acids. With 4 bases removed from V and 1 base from J, the gap between germline ends came to 7 bases. The CDR3 coding sequence is TGTGCCAGCAGTGCCGAGATCCAAGAGACCCAGTACTTC. Amino acid sequence: CASSAEIQETQYF.

There are many counts of this clonotype. The chain has TRBV16 and TRBJ2-2; D is uncertain. The CDR3 covers 13 residues. Looked up from germline, CDR1 is KGHSY and CDR2 is FQNENV. V lost 8 bases to trimming and J lost 4 bases, with 11 bases between them. CDR3 nucleotides: TGTGCCAGCGCCAAATCCAGCACCGGGGAGCTGTTTTTT. Translated: CASAKSSTGELFF.

This clonotype came up many times. The chain is built from TRBV19 and TRBJ2-3, with a weak D call TRBD2 (5 bases). The V and J ends lost 3 bases and 2 bases respectively, with 9 bases between them. Germline CDR1 LNHDA, CDR2 SQIVND (reference sequence). The CDR3 covers 14 residues. The CDR3 DNA sequence: TGTGCCAGTAGTATGTCGGGGAACACAGATACGCAGTATTTT. It codes for CASSMSGNTDTQYF. Full variable domain (missing parts from reference TRBV19 and TRBJ2-3): DGGITQSPKYLFRKEGQNVTLSCEQNLNHDAMYWYRQDPGQGLRLIYYSQIVNDFQKGDIAEGYSVSREKKESFPLTVTSAQKNPTAFYLCASSMSGNTDTQYFGPGTRLTVL.

The chain recombines TRBV6-6 with TRBJ1-2, with D possibly TRBD1 on 6 matching bases. Between the trimmed V and J ends, which lost 6 bases and 8 bases, there was a span of 28 bases. This CDR3 is 17 amino acids long. The germline V gene has CDR1 MNHNY and CDR2 SVGAGI (reference sequence). The CDR3 coding sequence is TGTGCCAGCAGGCGATTCAACCGGGACACCCTCGCCAACGGCTACACCTTC. As protein: CASRRFNRDTLANGYTF.

The chain is built from TRBV7-8 and TRBJ2-3; D is ambiguous. Germline CDR1 and CDR2: SGHVS and FQNEAQ. The CDR3 runs to 12 residues. V lost 1 base and J 9 bases, leaving 8 bases between the germline ends. This CDR3 is CASSLGPRTQYF. Here the CDR3 DNA reads TGTGCCAGCAGCTTAGGGCCAAGAACGCAGTATTTT.

This clonotype has just a few counts. The rearrangement joins TRBV5-6 to TRBJ2-5; 7 nucleotides line up with TRBD1. The trim removed 4 bases at V and 2 bases at J, leaving 2 bases unmatched. The germline V gene has CDR1 SGHDT and CDR2 YYEEEE. This CDR3 spans 13 amino acids. In DNA form, the CDR3 reads TGTGCCAGCAGCCTGGGACAGCAAGAGACCCAGTACTTC. It codes for CASSLGQQETQYF.

This clonotype was counted many times. The chain links TRBV21-1 to TRBJ1-4. TRBV21-1 is a recognized pseudogene. The CDR3 is 17 amino acids. Here the CDR3 DNA reads TGTGCCAGCTCACCGCCGAGGGCCCCACAAGGGAATGAAAAACTGTTTTTT. Translating it yields CASSPPRAPQGNEKLFF.

This clonotype appeared many times. The chain carries TRBV6-2 or TRBV6-3 and TRBJ2-7; 8 bases agree with TRBD1. Germline trimming cut 0 bases from V and 5 bases from J; bases unmatched to any gene: 6. The CDR3 runs 15 residues. Germline V gene data show CDR1 as MNHEY and CDR2 as SVGEGT. CDR3 sequence: CASSYSAGGPDEQYF. Written as DNA, the CDR3 is TGTGCCAGCAGTTACTCAGCAGGGGGCCCGGACGAGCAGTACTTC.

The CDR3 is CASNFPAGAGRHGYTF. The CDR3 bases are TGTGCCAGCAACTTCCCCGCCGGGGCAGGGCGGCATGGCTACACCTTC. V and J are TRBV6-1 and TRBJ1-2, with TRBD1 as a possible D gene (5 bases). Trimming stripped 7 bases from V and 6 bases from J, with 24 bases between. Germline V lookup: CDR1 MNHNS, CDR2 SASEGT. The CDR3 is made up of 16 amino acids.

This clonotype was picked up many times. Germline is not matched at one junction end, which may reflect a read error. CDR3 protein: CSAGTGPSHEQYF. The CDR3, as DNA: TGCAGTGCTGGGACAGGGCCCTCCCACGAGCAGTACTTC. This chain links TRBV20-1 with TRBJ2-7, with TRBD1 identical over 9 bases. The CDR3 is 13 amino acids. Germline loops: CDR1 DFQATT, CDR2 SNEGSKA (reference sequence).

This clonotype has a count of ten or more. The J gene is TRBJ1-2, the V gene TRBV4-1, with D maybe TRBD1 (6 bases). Germline-derived CDR1 and CDR2 are MGHRA and YSYEKL. CDR3 length: 15 amino acids. Deletions cut 0 bases from V and 4 bases from J, with 12 bases between. CDR3 residues: CASSQDRGVSYGYTF. In DNA form, the CDR3 reads TGCGCCAGCAGCCAAGACAGGGGAGTCTCCTATGGCTACACCTTC.

There are many counts of this clonotype. The V call is TRBV12-3 or TRBV12-4, the J call TRBJ1-1, with a tentative D call TRBD1 (6 bases). Trimming shortened V by 5 bases and J by 3 bases, and 10 bases separated the two germline ends. The CDR3 extends over 13 amino acids. The CDR3: CASSGTTYTEAFF. In DNA, the CDR3 is TGTGCCAGCAGTGGGACAACTTACACTGAAGCTTTCTTT.

This clonotype was counted many times. This sequence joins TRBV7-8 and TRBJ2-3; TRBD2 agrees at 14 bases. With V trimmed by 6 bases and J by 6 bases, 14 bases remained unmatched. The CDR3 extends over 18 amino acids. Per the germline V gene, CDR1 is SGHVS and CDR2 is FQNEAQ. This CDR3 is CASSLGLAGESGSDTQYF. The CDR3 nucleotides are TGTGCCAGCAGTTTGGGACTAGCGGGGGAGTCAGGGTCGGATACGCAGTATTTT.

Ten or more counts support this clonotype. The chain uses TRBV20-1 and TRBJ2-3; tentative D call: TRBD2 (7 bases). V gave up 0 bases and J gave up 1 base, with 11 bases separating them. The CDR3 runs 15 residues. Germline CDR1 is DFQATT and CDR2 is SNEGSKA (reference sequence). CDR3 bases: TGCAGTGCTAGAGATGGAGGGGGGGGCACAGATACGCAGTATTTT. Translating gives CSARDGGGGTDTQYF.